The entry below gives a single T cell receptor (beta chain) sequence along with its context. No antigen is known for it. Base-call qualities are not available, and no considerably larger clone is one nucleotide away. The CDR3 goes from the cysteine to the phenylalanine over 15 residues. CDR3 DNA only is kept here, 45 bases in frame from base 1. Trimming takes 4 bases from V and 3 bases from J, and the germline ends sit 14 bases apart. CDR1 and CDR2 are read off the germline V gene (reference sequence) as SGHKS and YYEKEE. The data belong to a study of T cell repertoires in cytomegalovirus infection (dated by TCRdb to about 2019). Broadly, across the study: Donor HLA type was relevant to the analysis, as public TCR beta signatures indicated carriage of CMV infection together with the matching HLA type.

These reads were obtained on an Illumina HiSeq 1500. TCRdb cleaned the public reads at Q25 with fastp, built clones with MiXCR and kept in-frame beta chains. Each CDR3 protein gets just one entry, which takes the most common genes and DNA from the rows behind it. This sample is represented by around 450,000 distinct CDR3 sequences; over 9% of them were singletons. The top ten clonotypes cover roughly 10% of the sample. Study-wide conclusions, independent of this receptor: Cumulative frequency of public TCR beta family members discriminated carriers of CMV infection plus the relevant HLA type in this cohort and an independent roughly 330-donor cohort. The ex vivo response was dominated by HLA-C-restricted CMV-specific TCR beta clonotypes, and the single most frequent clonotype in two of eight donors was supplied by these HLA-C-restricted clonotypes.

What was sequenced was PBMCs. The chain employs TRBV5-5 and TRBJ1-5; the D gene cannot be resolved reliably. The receptor comes from a human donor in good health (CMV status not recorded). Some clones in this sample may be carry-over from other donors' samples. The nucleotide sequence reads TGTGCCAGCAGCAAATTAGTGACAAACAATCAGCCCCAGCATTTT. Its product reads: CASSKLVTNNQPQHF.